Sequencing of this T cell receptor beta chain was carried out in a study of blood T cell repertoires in COVID-19. Looking at the study overall: In each case, the material was cDNA or gDNA derived from T cells, B-cell-depleted T cells, or PBMCs.

Authors' analysis steps: Reference gene primer amplification in the assay estimated nucleated cell counts. The data were produced by immunoSEQ multiplex PCR, yet TCRdb's version contains in-frame clones alone and is incomplete. Clone size and V and J calls were adopted from that table, with D and trimming inferred from the DNA. Of about 41,000 clones detected, 70% to 90% appear once; the ten largest clones hold around 4%. The CDR3 consists of 16 residues. Germline lookup yields CDR1 MGHRA and CDR2 YSYEKL. With V trimmed by 3 bases and J by 4 bases, 7 bases remained unmatched. The source of this sequence is a man in his 60s with acute or convalescent COVID-19. The chain carries TRBV4-1 and TRBJ1-3; 9 bases are a match to TRBD1. Sequenced sample: peripheral blood. The CDR3 DNA reads TGCGCCAGCAGCCATGAAGGACAGGGGACAGGAAACACCATATATTTT. Its protein is CASSHEGQGTGNTIYF.